These 6 T cell receptor beta chains originate from one sample sequenced in a study of monozygotic twins with inflammatory bowel disease (dated by TCRdb to the late 2010s). Library preparation employed 5' RACE. The instrument was an Illumina HiSeq 2500. After reprocessing by TCRdb, each CDR3 protein sequence is one entry, and no DNA is given. The table for this sample records around 380,000 distinct CDR3 sequences. The ten largest make up 2% to 2.5% of the sample. Sequencing was done on a sample of blood. Receptors were obtained from a human donor with ulcerative colitis or Crohn's disease, or a healthy co-twin of an affected twin (not recorded which).

This chain links TRBV5-1 with TRBJ1-2. The CDR3 consists of 14 residues. Germline-derived CDR1 and CDR2 are SGHRS and YFSETQ. CDR3 sequence reads: CASSLARENYGYTF. The full variable domain, with the rest looked up from reference TRBV5-1 and TRBJ1-2, is KAGVTQTPRYLIKTRGQQVTLSCSPISGHRSVSWYQQTPGQGLQFLFEYFSETQRNKGNFPGRFSGRQFSNSRSEMNVSTLELGDSALYLCASSLARENYGYTFGSGTRLTVV.

CDR3: CASRIARVDTQYF. The chain combines TRBV7-2 with TRBJ2-3; no DNA is available, so the TRBD1 call from TCRdb remains unchecked. The CDR3 is 13 amino acids. Germline V gene sequence: CDR1 SGHTA, CDR2 FQGNSA.

The gene calls are TRBV5-1 and TRBJ2-2; absent DNA, TCRdb's TRBD1 call cannot be checked. CDR3 length equals 15 residues. In germline, CDR1 is SGHRS, CDR2 YFSETQ. The CDR3 reads CASTPRTGLSGELFF.

The V gene is TRBV12-3 or TRBV12-4, the J gene TRBJ1-1; TCRdb's assignment of TRBD1 cannot be checked, as there is no DNA. CDR3 length equals 12 residues. The CDR3 region is CASSSGGTEAFF.

V and J are TRBV7-9 and TRBJ2-1; the D call of TRBD1 rests on TCRdb alone, since no DNA is present to check it. CDR1 and CDR2 (germline): SEHNR, FQNEAQ (reference sequence). CDR3 length: 14 residues. The CDR3 sequence is CASSWTGSHNEQFF.

The genes are TRBV19 and TRBJ2-6; TCRdb's assignment of TRBD2 cannot be checked, as there is no DNA. This CDR3 is built from 15 residues. Germline-derived CDR1 and CDR2 are LNHDA and SQIVND (reference sequence). CDR3 residues: CASSITSNGANVLTF.